The TCR beta chain under discussion was sequenced for a study of blood T cells in healthy people across ages. Whole-study results and caveats: From one million sequenced T cells, diversity estimates were lower bounds. Getting older went along with TCR beta diversity per million T cells dropping roughly linearly.

Combining a sample-barcoded 5' primer with a J-beta primer mix, a second PCR ran for 7 to 11 cycles. TCRdb passed the 5' RACE reads through MiXCR, listing each CDR3 protein once. The top ten clones hold roughly 7.7% of a sample with about 1,600,000 distinct CDR3 sequences, roughly 45% of them seen once. Samples had at least 7 million PBMCs isolated from them. Comments on this clonotype: Its specificity is not known.

The origin of this receptor is a woman between 18 and 29 years old in good health. The sequenced sample was blood.

The CDR3 DNA sequence: TGTGCCAGCAGTTTGGAACGACGGTACTCTGGAAACACCATATATTTT. This encodes CASSLERRYSGNTIYF. The chain uses TRBV28 and TRBJ1-3; D unclear. Germline-derived CDR1 and CDR2 are MDHEN and SYDVKM. The V gene lost 3 bases and the J gene lost 0 bases, with 12 bases spanning the gap. CDR3 length: 16 amino acids.